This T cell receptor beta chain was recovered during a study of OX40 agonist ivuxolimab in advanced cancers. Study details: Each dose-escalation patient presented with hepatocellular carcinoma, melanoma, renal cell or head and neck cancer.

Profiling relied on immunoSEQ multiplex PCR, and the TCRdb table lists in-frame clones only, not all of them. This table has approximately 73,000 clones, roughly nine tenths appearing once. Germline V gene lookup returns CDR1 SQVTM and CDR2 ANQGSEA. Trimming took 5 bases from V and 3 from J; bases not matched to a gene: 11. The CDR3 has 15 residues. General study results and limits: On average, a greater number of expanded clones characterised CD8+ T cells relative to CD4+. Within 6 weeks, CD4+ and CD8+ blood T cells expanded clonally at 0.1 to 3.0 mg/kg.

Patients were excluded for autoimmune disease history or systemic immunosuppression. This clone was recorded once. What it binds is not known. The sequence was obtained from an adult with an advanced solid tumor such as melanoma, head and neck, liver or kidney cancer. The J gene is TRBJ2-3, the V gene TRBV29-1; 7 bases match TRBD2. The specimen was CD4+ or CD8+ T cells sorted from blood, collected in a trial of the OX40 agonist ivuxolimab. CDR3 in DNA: TGCAGCGTTCGTGGCGAAGGGAGGGGAACAGATACGCAGTATTTT. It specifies CSVRGEGRGTDTQYF.